The clone carrying this TCR beta chain has at least ten counts. Its antigen is not identified. This entry belongs to a study of regulatory T cells in long-lasting Graves disease. General study results and limits: Persistent Graves' patients showed reduced TCR diversity versus newly diagnosed patients.

Time point given: newly diagnosed GD, antithyroid drugs for less than 3 months. Following extraction of RNA from PBMCs, that RNA was used to make the TCR library. American Thyroid Association guidelines served as the basis for diagnosing Graves' disease. In building TCR beta libraries, iRepertoire HTBI primers were used together with Arm-PCR of CDR3 regions. Each CDR3 protein gets one entry after TCRdb re-called the multiplex PCR reads with MiXCR. This sample yields around 250,000 distinct CDR3 sequences, of which around 21% are seen a single time; about 15% belongs to the top ten. The germline CDR1 and CDR2 sequences are SQVTM and ANQGSEA. CDR3 length: 18 residues. V lost 6 bases and J lost 8; bases outside the gene matches: 16.

The receptor was isolated from a female donor with Graves disease. The sequencing used peripheral blood mononuclear cells (PBMCs), collected at new diagnosis, from a patient treated with antithyroid drugs. This chain connects TRBV29-1 to TRBJ2-1; 16 bases fit TRBD2. The CDR3 here is CSVAGQGTSGRAADEQFF. As DNA, the CDR3 is TGCAGCGTGGCGGGACAGGGGACTAGCGGGAGGGCCGCTGATGAGCAGTTCTTC.